This T cell receptor beta chain was recorded in a study of blood T cells in healthy people across ages. Findings and caveats of the study: TCR beta diversity, measured per million T cells, fell in a roughly linear way with age.

The CDR3 extends over 17 amino acids. This clonotype was counted a few times. Antigen unknown. Next came a second PCR, run for roughly 7 to 12 cycles, which used a sample-barcoded 5' primer along with a J-beta primer mix. Each CDR3 protein gets one entry after TCRdb re-called the 5' RACE reads with MiXCR. The sample contains a few hundred thousand distinct CDR3 sequences, roughly a quarter of which appear only once. The sample was also reused in another study, on T cells of mothers and their children. That work adds: Every microgram of extracted RNA entered cDNA synthesis, roughly 1.5 ug per 15 ul.

The V gene is TRBV21-1, the J gene TRBJ2-4; the table's D call TRBD2 went unverified against the DNA. TRBV21-1 represents a pseudogene. The receptor was isolated from a boy aged 2-9 years in good health. The sequencing input was blood. In DNA, the CDR3 is TGTGCCAGCAGCCAGCCGGGACTAGCGGGAGCCAAAAACATTCAGTACTTC. It encodes CASSQPGLAGAKNIQYF.